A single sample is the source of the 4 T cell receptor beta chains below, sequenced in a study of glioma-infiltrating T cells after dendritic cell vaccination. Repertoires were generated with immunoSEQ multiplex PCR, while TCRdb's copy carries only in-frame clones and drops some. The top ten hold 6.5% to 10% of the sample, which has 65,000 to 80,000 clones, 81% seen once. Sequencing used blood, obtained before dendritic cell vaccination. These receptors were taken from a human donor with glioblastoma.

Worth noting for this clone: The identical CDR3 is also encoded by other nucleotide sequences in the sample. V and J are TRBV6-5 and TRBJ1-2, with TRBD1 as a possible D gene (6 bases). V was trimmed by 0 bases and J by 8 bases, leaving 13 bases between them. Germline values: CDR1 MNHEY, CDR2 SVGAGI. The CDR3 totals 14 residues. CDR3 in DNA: TGTGCCAGCAGTTACTCTACAGGGCGAAGCGGCTACACCTTC. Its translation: CASSYSTGRSGYTF.

The CDR3 sequence: CASSQGRENYEQYF. CDR3 bases: TGCGCCAGCAGCCAAGGACGGGAAAACTACGAGCAGTACTTC. The chain carries TRBV4-3 and TRBJ2-7, with TRBD2 as a possible D gene (5 bases). The CDR3 consists of 14 residues. V lost 1 base and J lost 3, with 10 bases in between. Germline CDR1 reads LGHNA; CDR2 reads YSLEER.

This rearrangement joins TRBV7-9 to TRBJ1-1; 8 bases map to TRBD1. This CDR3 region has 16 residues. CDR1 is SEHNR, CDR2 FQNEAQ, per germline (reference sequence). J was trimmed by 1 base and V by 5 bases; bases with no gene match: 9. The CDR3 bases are TGTGCCAGCAGCCCCGCCAGGGGGCCGGGGAACACTGAAGCTTTCTTT. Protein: CASSPARGPGNTEAFF.

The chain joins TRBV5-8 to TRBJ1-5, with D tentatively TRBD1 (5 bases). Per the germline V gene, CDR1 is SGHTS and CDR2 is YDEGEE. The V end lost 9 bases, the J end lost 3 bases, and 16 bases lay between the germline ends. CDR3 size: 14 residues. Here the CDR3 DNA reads TGTGCCACCCAGCGGGGGTCTCCCAATCAGCCCCAGCATTTT. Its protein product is CATQRGSPNQPQHF.